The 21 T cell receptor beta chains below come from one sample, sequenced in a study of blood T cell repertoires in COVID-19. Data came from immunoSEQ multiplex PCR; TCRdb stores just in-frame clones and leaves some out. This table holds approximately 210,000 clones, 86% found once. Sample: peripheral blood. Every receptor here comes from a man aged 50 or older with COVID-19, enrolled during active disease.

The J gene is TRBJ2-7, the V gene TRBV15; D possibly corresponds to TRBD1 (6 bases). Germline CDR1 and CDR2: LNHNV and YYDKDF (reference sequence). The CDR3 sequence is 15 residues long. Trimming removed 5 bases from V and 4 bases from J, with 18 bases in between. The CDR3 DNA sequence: TGTGCCACCAGCGCATACGACTCACAGGGTTACGAGCAGTACTTC. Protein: CATSAYDSQGYEQYF.

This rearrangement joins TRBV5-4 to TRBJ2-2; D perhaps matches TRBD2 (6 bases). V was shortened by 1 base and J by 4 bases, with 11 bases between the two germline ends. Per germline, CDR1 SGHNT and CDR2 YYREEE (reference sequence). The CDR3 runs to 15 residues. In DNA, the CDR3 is TGTGCCAGCAGCTTGTCGGGAGAGGGCACCGGGGAGCTGTTTTTT. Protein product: CASSLSGEGTGELFF.

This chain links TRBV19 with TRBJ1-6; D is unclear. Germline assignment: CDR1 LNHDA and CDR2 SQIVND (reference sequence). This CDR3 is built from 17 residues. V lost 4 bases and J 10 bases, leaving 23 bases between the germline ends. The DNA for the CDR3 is TGTGCCAGTAGTAACCACGGGGAGCGAGGAAATTGGTCACCCCTCCACTTT. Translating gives CASSNHGERGNWSPLHF.

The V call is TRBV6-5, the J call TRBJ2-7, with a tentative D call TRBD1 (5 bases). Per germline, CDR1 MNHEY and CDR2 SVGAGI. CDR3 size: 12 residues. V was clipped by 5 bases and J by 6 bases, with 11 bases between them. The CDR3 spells CASSQQVAEQYF. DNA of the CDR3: TGTGCCAGCAGTCAACAGGTTGCCGAGCAGTACTTC.

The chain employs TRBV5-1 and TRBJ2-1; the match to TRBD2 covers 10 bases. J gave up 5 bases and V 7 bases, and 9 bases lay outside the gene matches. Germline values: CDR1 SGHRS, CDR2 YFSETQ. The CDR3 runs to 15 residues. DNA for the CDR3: TGCGCCAGCCAGACATCAGCGGGAGGGCACAATGAGCAGTTCTTC. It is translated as CASQTSAGGHNEQFF.

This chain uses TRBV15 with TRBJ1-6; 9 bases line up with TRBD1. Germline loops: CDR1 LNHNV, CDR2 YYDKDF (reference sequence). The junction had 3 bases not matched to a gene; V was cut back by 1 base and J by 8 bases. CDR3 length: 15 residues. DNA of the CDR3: TGTGCCACCAGCAGAGCCCGGGACAGGGATTCACCCCTCCACTTT. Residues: CATSRARDRDSPLHF.

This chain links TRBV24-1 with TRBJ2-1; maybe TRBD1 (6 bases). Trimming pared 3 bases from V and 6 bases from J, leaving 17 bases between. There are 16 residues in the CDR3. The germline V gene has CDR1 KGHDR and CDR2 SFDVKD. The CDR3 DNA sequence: TGTGCCACCAGTGATCCCTCACGGACAGAAATCAATGAGCAGTTCTTC. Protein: CATSDPSRTEINEQFF.

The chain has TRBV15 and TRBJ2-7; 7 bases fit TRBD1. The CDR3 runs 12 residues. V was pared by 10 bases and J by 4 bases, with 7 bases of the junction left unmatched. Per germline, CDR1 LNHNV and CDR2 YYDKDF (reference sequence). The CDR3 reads CAMPTGPYEQYF. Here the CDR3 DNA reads TGTGCCATGCCGACAGGGCCTTACGAGCAGTACTTC.

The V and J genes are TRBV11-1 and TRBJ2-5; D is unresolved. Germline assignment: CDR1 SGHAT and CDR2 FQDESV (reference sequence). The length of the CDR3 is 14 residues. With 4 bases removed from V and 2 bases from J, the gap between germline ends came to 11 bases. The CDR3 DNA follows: TGTGCCAGCAGCTCAGACAAATTGCAAGAGACCCAGTACTTC. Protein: CASSSDKLQETQYF.

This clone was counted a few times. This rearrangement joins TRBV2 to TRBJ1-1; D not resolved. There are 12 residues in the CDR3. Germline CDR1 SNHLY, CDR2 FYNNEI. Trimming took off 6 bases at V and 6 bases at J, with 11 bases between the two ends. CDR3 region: CASRGEGAEAFF. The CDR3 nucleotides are TGTGCCAGCAGGGGAGAGGGCGCTGAAGCTTTCTTT.

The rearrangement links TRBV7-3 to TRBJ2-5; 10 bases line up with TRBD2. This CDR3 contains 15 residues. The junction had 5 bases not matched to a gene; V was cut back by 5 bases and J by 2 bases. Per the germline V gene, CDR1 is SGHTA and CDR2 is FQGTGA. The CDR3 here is CASSDKRGGQETQYF. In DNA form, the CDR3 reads TGTGCCAGCAGCGATAAGCGGGGGGGACAAGAGACCCAGTACTTC.

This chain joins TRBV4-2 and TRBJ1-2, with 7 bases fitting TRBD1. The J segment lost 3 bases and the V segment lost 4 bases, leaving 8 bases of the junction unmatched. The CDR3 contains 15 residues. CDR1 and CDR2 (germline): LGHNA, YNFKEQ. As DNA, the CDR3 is TGTGCCAGCAGCCCTTCCCAGACAGGGCACTATGGCTACACCTTC. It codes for CASSPSQTGHYGYTF.

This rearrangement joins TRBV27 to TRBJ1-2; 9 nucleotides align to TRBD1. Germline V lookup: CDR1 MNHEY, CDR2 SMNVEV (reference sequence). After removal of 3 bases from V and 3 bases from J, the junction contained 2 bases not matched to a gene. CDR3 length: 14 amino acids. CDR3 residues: CASSLDRGYYGYTF. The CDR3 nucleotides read TGTGCCAGCAGTTTGGACAGGGGCTACTATGGCTACACCTTC.

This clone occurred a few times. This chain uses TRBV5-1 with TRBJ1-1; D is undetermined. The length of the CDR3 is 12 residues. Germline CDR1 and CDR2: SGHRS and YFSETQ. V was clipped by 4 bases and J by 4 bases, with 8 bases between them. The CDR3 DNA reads TGCGCCAGCAGCCCCGAGGGCACTGAAGCTTTCTTT. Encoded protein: CASSPEGTEAFF.

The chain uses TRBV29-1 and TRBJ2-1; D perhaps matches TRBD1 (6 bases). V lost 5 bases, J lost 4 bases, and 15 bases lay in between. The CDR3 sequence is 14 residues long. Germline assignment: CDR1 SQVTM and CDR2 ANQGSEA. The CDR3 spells CSVPGHGYYNEQFF. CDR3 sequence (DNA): TGCAGCGTTCCGGGACACGGATATTACAATGAGCAGTTCTTC.

Here the CDR3 DNA reads TGTGCCAGTAGTATCCCGGGGGATCAGCCCCAGCATTTT. Its protein product is CASSIPGDQPQHF. The genes are TRBV19 and TRBJ1-5, with TRBD1 as a possible D gene (5 bases). The CDR3 is made up of 13 amino acids. V was pared by 3 bases and J by 5 bases, with 8 bases between. Germline-derived CDR1 and CDR2 are LNHDA and SQIVND (reference sequence).

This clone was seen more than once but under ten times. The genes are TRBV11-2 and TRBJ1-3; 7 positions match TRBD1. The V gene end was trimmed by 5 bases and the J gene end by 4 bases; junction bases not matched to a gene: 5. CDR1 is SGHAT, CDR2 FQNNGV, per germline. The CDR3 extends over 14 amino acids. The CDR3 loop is CASSQGQPGNTIYF. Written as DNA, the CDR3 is TGTGCCAGCAGCCAGGGACAGCCGGGAAACACCATATATTTT.

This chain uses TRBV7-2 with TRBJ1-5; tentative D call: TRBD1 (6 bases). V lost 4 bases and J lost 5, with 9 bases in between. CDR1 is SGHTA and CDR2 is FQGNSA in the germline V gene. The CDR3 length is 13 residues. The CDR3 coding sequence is TGTGCCAGCAGCTCACAGGGAGATCAGCCCCAGCATTTT. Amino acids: CASSSQGDQPQHF.

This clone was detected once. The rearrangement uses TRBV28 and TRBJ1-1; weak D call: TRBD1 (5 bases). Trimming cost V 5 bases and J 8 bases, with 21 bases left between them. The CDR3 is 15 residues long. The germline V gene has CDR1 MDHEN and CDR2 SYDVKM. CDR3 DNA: TGTGCCAGCAGTCAGGCCCCCCACGGGGGGGAGGAAGCTTTCTTT. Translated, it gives CASSQAPHGGEEAFF.

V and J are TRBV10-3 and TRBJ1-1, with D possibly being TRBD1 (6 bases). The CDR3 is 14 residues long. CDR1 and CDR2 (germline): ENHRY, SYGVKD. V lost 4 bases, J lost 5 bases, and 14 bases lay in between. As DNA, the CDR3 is TGTGCCATCAGTGTCCACAGGGCTGAGACTGAAGCTTTCTTT. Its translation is CAISVHRAETEAFF.

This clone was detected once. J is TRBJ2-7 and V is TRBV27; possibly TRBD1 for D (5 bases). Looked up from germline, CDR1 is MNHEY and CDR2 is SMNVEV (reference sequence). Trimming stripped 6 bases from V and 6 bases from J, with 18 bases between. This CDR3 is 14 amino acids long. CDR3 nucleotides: TGTGCCAGCAGGCTCCTCACCGCAGGGTCCGAGCAGTACTTC. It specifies CASRLLTAGSEQYF.